This TCR beta chain was sequenced for a study of CD8 T cells in Susac syndrome. RNA, at about 0.5 to 1 ug, was reverse transcribed with random hexamers. TCRdb analysed the immunoSEQ multiplex PCR reads with MiXCR anew, one entry per CDR3 protein. The repertoire includes approximately 170,000 distinct CDR3 sequences, about 91% of them detected once, and around 0.08% sits in the top ten. The CDR3 loop spans 15 amino acids. The ends were cut back, 6 bases at V and 6 bases at J, with 24 bases in the middle. Germline CDR1 reads DFQATT; CDR2 reads SNEGSKA (reference sequence). J is TRBJ2-7 and V is TRBV20-1; possible D gene TRBD2, 6 bases. The sequencing sample was made of CD4+ T cells from PBMCs. This TCR derives from a human donor in good health. CDR3 in DNA: TGCAGTGCCACTCTGGGGCGGGGACGGGGCGTCGAGCAGTACTTC. This codes for CSATLGRGRGVEQYF.